One and the same sample provided the 8 T cell receptor beta chains below, sequenced in a study of CD8+ T cells in alopecia areata. Investigators isolated RNA and reverse transcribed it into cDNA to act as the sequencing template. Generated by immunoSEQ multiplex PCR, the TCRdb table keeps only in-frame clones and is missing some. The sample has roughly 200,000 clones, roughly three fifths seen once. Sequencing was performed on CD8+ T cells sorted from blood. Every receptor here comes from a human donor in good health.

The chain joins TRBV4-1 to TRBJ2-1; 10 nucleotides line up with TRBD2. Germline V gene sequence: CDR1 MGHRA, CDR2 YSYEKL. CDR3 length: 13 amino acids. V shed 1 base, J shed 14 bases, and the junction held 5 bases outside the gene matches. CDR3 region: CASSQGWSGGEFF. In nucleotides, the CDR3 is TGCGCCAGCAGCCAAGGGTGGAGCGGGGGGGAGTTCTTC.

The J gene is TRBJ2-7, the V gene TRBV13; 7 bases are a match to TRBD2. The germline V gene encodes CDR1 PRHDT and CDR2 FYEKMQ (reference sequence). V lost 3 bases and J lost 0; bases outside the gene matches: 8. This CDR3 has 16 amino acids. The CDR3 DNA follows: TGTGCCAGCAGCTTCCGGGCGGGGGTTACCTCCTACGAGCAGTACTTC. Translating it yields CASSFRAGVTSYEQYF.

This clone was seen a few times. In nucleotides, the CDR3 is TGTGCCAGCAGAGGGCAGGGAGTAGGGACCCTCCACTTT. It specifies CASRGQGVGTLHF. The V gene is TRBV7-9, the J gene TRBJ1-6; possible D gene TRBD1, 5 bases. Trimming cost V 6 bases and J 14 bases, with 17 bases left between them. The CDR3 has 13 amino acids. Germline V gene lookup returns CDR1 SEHNR and CDR2 FQNEAQ (reference sequence).

V usage is TRBV9 and J usage is TRBJ1-1, with a tentative D call TRBD1 (5 bases). The V gene's germline CDR1 is SGDLS and CDR2 YYNGEE. Trimming pared 4 bases from V and 11 bases from J, leaving 21 bases between. This CDR3 comprises 14 residues. CDR3 sequence (DNA): TGTGCCAGCAGCCCCCCGGGGGGTTTTTATATTGCTTTCTTT. This translates into CASSPPGGFYIAFF.

This clone has just a few counts. The chain joins TRBV6-6 to TRBJ1-1; D is undetermined. The germline gives CDR1 MNHNY, CDR2 SVGAGI (reference sequence). V was shortened by 2 bases and J by 4 bases, with 8 bases between the two germline ends. CDR3 length: 13 amino acids. The CDR3 protein is CASSYGEITEAFF. In DNA form, the CDR3 reads TGTGCCAGCAGTTACGGCGAGATCACTGAAGCTTTCTTT.

The V and J genes are TRBV25-1 and TRBJ1-2, with D possibly TRBD1 on 5 matching bases. Germline V gene data show CDR1 as MGHDK and CDR2 as SYGVNS. V was cut by 2 bases and J by 4 bases, with 8 bases left in between. This CDR3 comprises 13 residues. The CDR3 DNA reads TGTGCCAGCAGTGAAGGGGACGTCTATGGCTACACCTTC. Translating gives CASSEGDVYGYTF.

The chain couples TRBV6-6 to TRBJ2-3; D is ambiguous. V lost 6 bases, J lost 2 bases, and 6 bases lay in between. The CDR3 totals 12 residues. Looked up from germline, CDR1 is MNHNY and CDR2 is SVGAGI (reference sequence). The CDR3 bases are TGTGCCAGCAGCCCCGCCACAGATACGCAGTATTTT. It codes for CASSPATDTQYF.

The chain carries TRBV27 and TRBJ2-7, with 7 bases matching TRBD1. V gave up 6 bases and J gave up 4 bases; unmatched junction bases: 6. This CDR3 comprises 13 residues. Germline lookup yields CDR1 MNHEY and CDR2 SMNVEV (reference sequence). The DNA for the CDR3 is TGTGCCAGCAGCCGACCGACAGGGTACGAGCAGTACTTC. As protein: CASSRPTGYEQYF.